This TCR beta chain was recorded in a study of patients and donors after allogeneic stem cell transplantation. This clonotype appeared a few times. TCRdb recomputed calls from the RT-PCR reads with MiXCR, one row per CDR3 protein. The sample lists approximately 140,000 distinct CDR3 sequences; about two fifths were seen once. This CDR3 is 14 amino acids long. Trimming stripped 1 base from V and 0 bases from J, with 6 bases between. The germline gives CDR1 LGHNA, CDR2 YSLEER. The TCR was taken from a human donor who was either an allogeneic HSCT recipient or a stem cell or donor lymphocyte infusion donor (not recorded which). It is not recorded whose cells these are; they may come from a transplant donor. J is TRBJ1-2 and V is TRBV4-3; D gene uncertain. The sample comprised blood, either unsorted or a sorted T cell fraction (not recorded which). The CDR3 protein is CASSQVVANYGYTF. The CDR3 region has the DNA TGCGCCAGCAGCCAAGTAGTAGCTAACTATGGCTACACCTTC.